These 32 T cell receptor beta chains came from one sample sequenced in a study of metastatic and nonmetastatic thyroid tumors. Thyroid surgery had not been preceded by any treatment in any patient. MiXCR was used by TCRdb to re-call the PCR reads. Of tens of thousands of clones listed, 14% to 15% were seen once; the top ten hold 2.5% to 4%. The sequencing input was blood. The receptor source for this set is a female donor with papillary thyroid cancer or a benign thyroid nodule (not recorded which). Some clones in this sample may be carry-over from other donors' samples.

This clone was counted ten times or more. The chain is built from TRBV19 and TRBJ2-5; the D gene could be TRBD1 or TRBD2 (5 bases each). The CDR3 is made up of 13 amino acids. V lost 5 bases, J lost 5 bases, and 12 bases lay in between. Looked up from germline, CDR1 is LNHDA and CDR2 is SQIVND (reference sequence). The DNA of the CDR3 is TGTGCCAGTAGTCCCGGGACCTTTGAGACCCAGTACTTC. As protein: CASSPGTFETQYF.

This clone was recorded a few times. The chain uses TRBV12-5 and TRBJ2-7, with D hard to call. This CDR3 has 13 amino acids. The V end was cut by 1 base, the J end by 0 bases, with 4 bases between. CDR1 and CDR2 (germline): LGHNT, FRNRAP. CDR3 region: CASGLDSSYEQYF. The CDR3 bases are TGTGCTAGTGGTTTGGACAGCTCCTACGAGCAGTACTTC.

V usage is TRBV2 and J usage is TRBJ2-1; TRBD1 or TRBD2 may be the D gene (6 bases each). The CDR3 consists of 17 residues. Deletions cut 1 base from V and 4 bases from J, with 17 bases between. The germline CDR1 and CDR2 sequences are SNHLY and FYNNEI. This chain's CDR3 is CASSEGGAVGQYNEQFF. The CDR3 region has the DNA TGTGCCAGCAGTGAAGGGGGGGCGGTAGGGCAATACAATGAGCAGTTCTTC.

Comment on this clone: A much larger clone is a single base away; this may be a read error. Other DNA sequences in the same sample also yield this CDR3. The chain uses TRBV11-1 and TRBJ2-3; 10 nucleotides line up with TRBD1. CDR1 SGHAT and CDR2 FQDESV come from the germline V gene (reference sequence). V lost 5 bases to trimming and J lost 3 bases; unmatched junction nucleotides: 11. CDR3 length: 17 residues. CDR3 coding DNA: TGTGCCAGCAGCCCAGTCGGGACAGGGGTAGCTACAGATACGCAGTATTTT. It codes for CASSPVGTGVATDTQYF.

Many counts were recorded for this clone. V usage is TRBV7-2 and J usage is TRBJ2-2, with D perhaps given as TRBD1 or TRBD2 (5 bases each). This CDR3 has 14 amino acids. CDR1 is SGHTA, CDR2 FQGNSA, per germline. The V end lost 5 bases, the J end lost 4 bases, and 11 bases lay between the germline ends. CDR3 sequence reads: CASSPSGTTGELFF. The CDR3 DNA sequence: TGTGCCAGCAGCCCCTCTGGGACCACCGGGGAGCTGTTTTTT.

By frequency in the sample, this clone is medium-sized. The gene calls are TRBV27 and TRBJ2-7; D remains ambiguous. This CDR3 contains 11 residues. The germline V gene encodes CDR1 MNHEY and CDR2 SMNVEV (reference sequence). Between the trimmed V and J ends, which lost 7 bases and 5 bases, there was a span of 9 bases. The CDR3 region is CASKFQHEQYF. In DNA form, the CDR3 reads TGTGCCAGCAAATTTCAGCACGAGCAGTACTTC.

This clone has at least ten counts. The chain uses TRBV20-1 and TRBJ2-3; a weak D match, TRBD2 (6 bases). V was trimmed by 0 bases and J by 4 bases, leaving 14 bases between them. This CDR3 has 15 residues. The germline V gene has CDR1 DFQATT and CDR2 SNEGSKA (reference sequence). In DNA form, the CDR3 reads TGCAGTGCTAGAGATGGGGGAGGATCAGCAGATACGCAGTATTTT. This encodes CSARDGGGSADTQYF.

This clone was recorded many times. V and J are TRBV6-5 and TRBJ1-3; a weak D match, TRBD1 (6 bases). The CDR3 length is 15 residues. Germline values: CDR1 MNHEY, CDR2 SVGAGI. Trimming took 0 bases from V and 8 from J, leaving 14 bases between them. The CDR3 coding sequence is TGTGCCAGCAGTTACTCGAAACAGGGTGTACACACCATATATTTT. The encoded protein is CASSYSKQGVHTIYF.

This clone was counted ten times or more. The DNA for the CDR3 is TGCAGTGCTACCCGGAAGGGGGCTTCCAACACCGGGGAGCTGTTTTTT. This codes for CSATRKGASNTGELFF. This rearrangement joins TRBV20-1 to TRBJ2-2, with 7 bases that match TRBD1. The V segment lost 4 bases and the J segment 2 bases; nucleotides outside the gene matches: 10. This CDR3 spans 16 amino acids. Germline V gives CDR1 DFQATT, CDR2 SNEGSKA (reference sequence).

The sample holds many counts of this clone. This chain joins TRBV7-3 and TRBJ2-3; 14 bases are a match to TRBD2. In germline, CDR1 is SGHTA, CDR2 FQGTGA. The CDR3 covers 18 residues. The ends lost 5 bases at V and 4 bases at J; junction bases unmatched: 11. DNA for the CDR3: TGTGCCAGCAGCCTCGCGGGACTAGCGGGAGTCCTGCCAGATACGCAGTATTTT. Amino acids: CASSLAGLAGVLPDTQYF.

This chain links TRBV30 with TRBJ2-5; the match to TRBD1 covers 8 bases. Germline-derived CDR1 and CDR2 are GTSNPN and SVGIG (reference sequence). The CDR3 length is 15 residues. The V and J ends lost 2 bases and 0 bases, in that order; junction bases with no gene match: 5. The CDR3 region is CAWSKQGVYQETQYF. CDR3 nucleotides: TGTGCCTGGAGTAAACAGGGGGTGTACCAAGAGACCCAGTACTTC. Full variable domain (outside the CDR3, taken from reference TRBV30 and TRBJ2-5): SQTIHQWPATLVQPVGSPLSLECTVEGTSNPNLYWYRQAAGRGLQLLFYSVGIGQISSEVPQNLSASRPQDRQFILSSKKLLLSDSGFYLCAWSKQGVYQETQYFGPGTRLLVL.

This clone was counted ten times or more. J is TRBJ1-2 and V is TRBV3-1; 7 bases line up with TRBD1. The trim removed 2 bases at V and 5 bases at J, leaving 2 bases unmatched. Per germline, CDR1 LGHDT and CDR2 YNNKEL (reference sequence). CDR3 length equals 13 residues. The CDR3 sequence is CASSQQGVYGYTF. The CDR3 nucleotides are TGTGCCAGCAGCCAACAGGGGGTTTATGGCTACACCTTC.

This clone has at least ten counts. The V and J genes are TRBV27 and TRBJ2-3; D remains unclear. The CDR3 runs to 13 residues. Germline V gives CDR1 MNHEY, CDR2 SMNVEV (reference sequence). V was clipped by 2 bases and J by 1 base, with 4 bases between them. Here the CDR3 DNA reads TGTGCCAGCAGTTTACATGGCACAGATACGCAGTATTTT. Residues: CASSLHGTDTQYF.

This clone showed up many times. The rearrangement links TRBV14 to TRBJ1-2; D may be TRBD1 (6 bases). The CDR3 is 15 amino acids. CDR1 and CDR2 (germline): SGHDN, FVKESK. V was clipped by 0 bases and J by 10 bases, with 18 bases between them. The CDR3 is CASSQDALRGAAYTF. The CDR3 DNA reads TGTGCCAGCAGCCAAGATGCCCTCAGGGGTGCCGCCTACACCTTC.

This clone was seen ten or more times. V usage is TRBV29-1 and J usage is TRBJ2-1; perhaps TRBD2 as D (6 bases). CDR1 SQVTM and CDR2 ANQGSEA come from the germline V gene. This CDR3 has 16 amino acids. The V and J ends lost 8 bases and 6 bases respectively, with 26 bases between them. The CDR3 DNA reads TGCAGCACCTTTATAAGAGCGGGCCCCTTCCGCAATGAGCAGTTCTTC. This encodes CSTFIRAGPFRNEQFF.

This clone was recorded at least ten times. This chain joins TRBV28 and TRBJ2-7; TRBD2 matches at 8 bases. Unmatched junction bases numbered 7, after V lost 3 bases and J lost 6 bases. The CDR3 contains 14 residues. Germline V gene data show CDR1 as MDHEN and CDR2 as SYDVKM. The CDR3 loop is CASSFYSGAGEQYF. The CDR3 coding sequence is TGTGCCAGCAGTTTTTATAGCGGGGCGGGCGAGCAGTACTTC.

This clone was counted at least ten times. The rearrangement joins TRBV28 to TRBJ2-5; 8 bases are a match to TRBD2. Germline V gene sequence: CDR1 MDHEN, CDR2 SYDVKM. The CDR3 is 14 residues long. Trimming took 6 bases from V and 5 from J; bases not matched to a gene: 8. CDR3: CASSPGTRSETQYF. CDR3 coding DNA: TGTGCCAGCAGCCCCGGGACTAGAAGCGAGACCCAGTACTTC.

This clone was picked up many times. CDR3 DNA: TGTGCCAGCAGTCCCCAGATATTAGATTTGCGGACCGGGGAGCTGTTTTTT. Amino acid sequence: CASSPQILDLRTGELFF. The gene calls are TRBV6-1 and TRBJ2-2; D unclear. Trimming cost V 5 bases and J 5 bases, with 21 bases left between them. Germline-derived CDR1 and CDR2 are MNHNS and SASEGT. This CDR3 comprises 17 residues.

This clone was observed many times. The V call is TRBV11-2, the J call TRBJ2-7; TRBD2 aligns across 12 bases. The CDR3 is 16 residues long. V lost 4 bases and J lost 1; bases outside the gene matches: 5. Germline CDR1 SGHAT, CDR2 FQNNGV. This chain's CDR3 is CASSYTTSGSSYEQYF. DNA of the CDR3: TGTGCCAGCAGCTACACGACTAGCGGGAGTTCCTACGAGCAGTACTTC.

This clone has a count of ten or more. This rearrangement joins TRBV28 to TRBJ2-1; TRBD2 matches at 10 bases. Looked up from germline, CDR1 is MDHEN and CDR2 is SYDVKM. The CDR3 extends over 16 amino acids. The CDR3 reads CGPRLPSGSSYNEQFF. In nucleotides, the CDR3 is TGTGGACCTCGTCTCCCTAGCGGGAGCTCCTACAATGAGCAGTTCTTC. Complete variable domain (other parts from reference TRBV28 and TRBJ2-1): DVKVTQSSRYLVKRTGEKVFLECVQDMDHENMFWYRQDPGLGLRLIYFSYDVKMKEKGDIPEGYSVSREKKERFSLILESASTNQTSMYLCGPRLPSGSSYNEQFFGPGTRLTVL.

This clone ranks as medium-sized. The chain carries TRBV6-1 and TRBJ2-7, with TRBD1 matching over 7 bases. Germline CDR1 and CDR2: MNHNS and SASEGT. The ends lost 1 base at V and 0 bases at J; junction bases unmatched: 0. The length of the CDR3 is 14 residues. CDR3 nucleotide sequence: TGTGCCAGCAGTGAAGGGGACAGCTCCTACGAGCAGTACTTC. Translated: CASSEGDSSYEQYF.

This clone was detected ten times or more. This chain joins TRBV28 and TRBJ1-1; 9 bases are shared with TRBD1. Germline loops: CDR1 MDHEN, CDR2 SYDVKM. V was clipped by 6 bases and J by 1 base; unmatched bases: 6. CDR3 length: 15 amino acids. For the CDR3, the DNA is TGTGCCAGCAGGGGGGCGGGACAGGGGAACACTGAAGCTTTCTTT. This encodes CASRGAGQGNTEAFF.

The genes are TRBV30 and TRBJ2-3; TRBD1 is a possible D gene (6 bases). V lost 0 bases and J 3 bases, leaving 10 bases between the germline ends. The CDR3 contains 14 residues. Germline lookup yields CDR1 GTSNPN and CDR2 SVGIG (reference sequence). CDR3 DNA sequence: TGTGCCTGGAGTGTTGGGGGCGTTACAGATACGCAGTATTTT. Protein sequence: CAWSVGGVTDTQYF.

The sample holds many counts of this clone. The rearrangement joins TRBV5-5 to TRBJ1-4, with a possible D match to TRBD1 (5 bases). Trimming stripped 0 bases from V and 5 bases from J, with 11 bases between. This CDR3 contains 15 residues. Germline assignment: CDR1 SGHKS and CDR2 YYEKEE (reference sequence). In nucleotides, the CDR3 is TGTGCCAGCAGCTTGGCAACGGGACCGAATGAAAAACTGTTTTTT. Translation: CASSLATGPNEKLFF.

The chain carries TRBV5-6 and TRBJ1-2; D gene uncertain. Germline CDR1 is SGHDT and CDR2 is YYEEEE. CDR3 length equals 12 residues. The V end was cut by 4 bases, the J end by 6 bases, with 10 bases between. Here the CDR3 reads CASSRGTHGYTF. Written as DNA, the CDR3 is TGTGCCAGCAGCCGGGGAACCCATGGCTACACCTTC.

This clone was counted at least ten times. This chain joins TRBV9 and TRBJ2-1, with 7 bases matching TRBD2. CDR3 size: 16 residues. Germline loops: CDR1 SGDLS, CDR2 YYNGEE. The J segment lost 4 bases and the V segment lost 1 base, leaving 8 bases of the junction unmatched. The CDR3 is CASSVLGGSFYNEQFF. The DNA for the CDR3 is TGTGCCAGCAGCGTACTCGGCGGGAGTTTTTACAATGAGCAGTTCTTC.

This clone was observed many times. The chain recombines TRBV9 with TRBJ2-3, with TRBD2 as a possible D gene (6 bases). Germline CDR1 reads SGDLS; CDR2 reads YYNGEE. Trimming pared 0 bases from V and 3 bases from J, leaving 17 bases between. This CDR3 region has 17 residues. The CDR3 DNA reads as TGTGCCAGCAGCGTAGGCCGCGGGCGGGACTGGACAGATACGCAGTATTTT. Translating gives CASSVGRGRDWTDTQYF.

Many counts were recorded for this clone. The V and J genes are TRBV20-1 and TRBJ2-1; 8 nucleotides align to TRBD2. CDR1 is DFQATT, CDR2 SNEGSKA, per germline (reference sequence). The CDR3 has 14 residues. The V segment lost 3 bases and the J segment 3 bases; nucleotides outside the gene matches: 4. CDR3 region: CSASSGTSYNEQFF. CDR3 nucleotides: TGCAGTGCTAGCTCCGGGACTAGCTACAATGAGCAGTTCTTC.

This clone has a count of ten or more. The V call is TRBV11-2, the J call TRBJ2-7, with TRBD2 matching 7 bases. The CDR3 covers 12 residues. V trimming: 3 bases; J trimming: 9 bases; junction bases outside the gene matches: 5. The germline gives CDR1 SGHAT, CDR2 FQNNGV. DNA of the CDR3: TGTGCCAGCAGCTTGGGGGGGGTGCGGCAGTACTTC. It specifies CASSLGGVRQYF.

The chain joins TRBV27 to TRBJ2-3; D call uncertain. V was shortened by 10 bases and J by 5 bases, with 16 bases between the two germline ends. The CDR3 length is 13 residues. From germline, CDR1 is MNHEY and CDR2 SMNVEV (reference sequence). CDR3 sequence reads: CATRLSSEDTQYF. The CDR3 DNA sequence: TGTGCCACCCGTTTATCGTCAGAAGATACGCAGTATTTT.

The J gene is TRBJ1-2, the V gene TRBV12-3 or TRBV12-4; D remains ambiguous. The CDR3 totals 11 residues. Trimming removed 4 bases from V and 6 bases from J, with 6 bases in between. The chain's CDR3 is CASSSRHGYTF. The CDR3 DNA sequence: TGTGCCAGCAGTTCCCGCCATGGCTACACCTTC.

This clone was detected many times. The chain combines TRBV12-3 or TRBV12-4 with TRBJ1-1; no clear D. This CDR3 is built from 13 residues. V was shortened by 1 base and J by 4 bases, with 7 bases between the two germline ends. This CDR3 is CASSLEGFTEAFF. The DNA for the CDR3 is TGTGCCAGCAGTTTAGAGGGTTTCACTGAAGCTTTCTTT.